The source of this T cell receptor beta chain is a study of T cell responses to AZD1222 COVID-19 vaccine. Note on this clone: The target antigen is unknown.

Study-wide results and caveats: Spike-specific TCR breadth rose after two AZD1222 doses, and depth rose as well. Dominant at 160-218 and 743-854, vaccine-associated CD4 TCRs also spanned spike. Nearly half of the spike-specific TCRs reportedly recognize variant regions that carry no mutations.

Using immunoSEQ multiplex PCR, the repertoire was profiled, and TCRdb retains in-frame clones only, with some absent. The sample yields 90,000 to 120,000 clones, about 85% seen once. From germline, CDR1 is SGHAT and CDR2 FQNNGV. The V end lost 3 bases, the J end lost 5 bases, and 13 bases lay between the germline ends. CDR3 length: 14 amino acids. The sequence came from an adult who received the AZD1222 COVID-19 vaccine. The sample consisted of peripheral blood, taken 28 days after the second AZD1222 dose. The chain uses TRBV11-2 and TRBJ1-1, with a possible D match to TRBD1 (5 bases). This chain's CDR3 is CASSFGGIRTEAFF. DNA of the CDR3: TGTGCCAGCAGCTTCGGGGGGATAAGAACTGAAGCTTTCTTT.